The 21 T cell receptor beta chains presented below share a single source sample, sequenced in a study of blood T cell repertoires in COVID-19. Libraries were prepared by immunoSEQ multiplex PCR; TCRdb keeps only in-frame clonotypes and omits some of them. Here the sample spans 120,000 or so clones, about 79% being singletons. The sequenced material came from peripheral blood. Receptors originate from a woman aged 70-85 years with acute or convalescent COVID-19.

This sequence joins TRBV13 and TRBJ2-6; D unresolved. The germline V and J ends were trimmed by 5 bases and 2 bases, with 13 bases remaining between them. The CDR3 is 16 residues long. Germline CDR1 and CDR2: PRHDT and FYEKMQ (reference sequence). The CDR3: CASSPRFRAGANVLTF. CDR3 DNA sequence: TGTGCCAGCAGCCCAAGATTTCGCGCTGGGGCCAACGTCCTGACTTTC.

J is TRBJ1-1 and V is TRBV30, with D possibly matching TRBD1 (5 bases). This CDR3 has 12 amino acids. Germline V CDR1 and CDR2: GTSNPN, SVGIG (reference sequence). V lost 3 bases and J 7 bases, leaving 12 bases between the germline ends. The CDR3, as DNA: TGTGCCTGGAGCTCCTGGCAGGGTGAAGCTTTCTTT. It is translated as CAWSSWQGEAFF.

V and J are TRBV5-1 and TRBJ2-3; 10 bases align to TRBD2. V lost 1 base to trimming and J lost 1 base; unmatched junction nucleotides: 6. Germline loops: CDR1 SGHRS, CDR2 YFSETQ. The CDR3 totals 17 residues. The CDR3 loop is CASSLSFTSGGTDTQYF. Here the CDR3 DNA reads TGCGCCAGCAGCTTGAGTTTTACTAGCGGGGGCACAGATACGCAGTATTTT.

This clone came up a few times. The rearrangement joins TRBV4-1 to TRBJ1-6; 10 positions agree with TRBD1. CDR3 length: 18 amino acids. The ends lost 2 bases at V and 7 bases at J; junction bases unmatched: 11. Germline loops: CDR1 MGHRA, CDR2 YSYEKL. For the CDR3, the DNA is TGCGCCAGCAGCCAACCCGCGGTTGGGACAGGGGACAATTCACCCCTCCACTTT. Its translation is CASSQPAVGTGDNSPLHF.

The gene calls are TRBV12-5 and TRBJ2-5; a possible D gene is TRBD2 (6 bases). The V gene's germline CDR1 is LGHNT and CDR2 FRNRAP. Trimming cost V 7 bases and J 5 bases, with 14 bases left between them. This CDR3 region has 13 residues. The CDR3 coding sequence is TGTGCTAGTGTGGAGGGAGCTGCGGAGACCCAGTACTTC. Translating gives CASVEGAAETQYF.

A few counts support this clone. The chain has TRBV11-2 and TRBJ1-2; D is unresolved. Trimming cost V 4 bases and J 8 bases, with 8 bases left between them. The CDR3 has 11 amino acids. Germline CDR1 and CDR2: SGHAT and FQNNGV. In nucleotides, the CDR3 is TGTGCCAGCAGCTCGTATGAGGGCTACACCTTC. Translated: CASSSYEGYTF.

V and J are TRBV4-2 and TRBJ2-5; 11 positions agree with TRBD2. V lost 4 bases to trimming and J lost 5 bases; unmatched junction nucleotides: 9. This CDR3 contains 16 residues. Germline V gene lookup returns CDR1 LGHNA and CDR2 YNFKEQ. The CDR3 nucleotides read TGTGCCAGCAGCCTTAGCGGGGGGGCCGTTGGGGAGACCCAGTACTTC. This gives the protein CASSLSGGAVGETQYF.

The chain couples TRBV5-1 to TRBJ1-3; D remains ambiguous. Deletions cut 4 bases from V and 0 bases from J, with 8 bases between. Germline V gene lookup returns CDR1 SGHRS and CDR2 YFSETQ. This CDR3 contains 14 residues. The CDR3 DNA sequence: TGCGCCAGCAGCCGCTCAGACTCTGGAAACACCATATATTTT. This gives the protein CASSRSDSGNTIYF.

The chain recombines TRBV28 with TRBJ1-2; 10 nucleotides match TRBD1. J lost 4 bases, V lost 2 bases, and 7 bases had no gene match. Germline V gene data show CDR1 as MDHEN and CDR2 as SYDVKM. The CDR3 consists of 16 residues. The CDR3 spells CASSLGGDRGGYGYTF. In DNA form, the CDR3 reads TGTGCCAGCAGTTTAGGGGGGGACAGGGGCGGCTATGGCTACACCTTC.

The chain couples TRBV2 to TRBJ2-3, with a possible D match to TRBD1 (7 bases). CDR1 and CDR2 from the germline V gene are SNHLY and FYNNEI. Trimming took 9 bases from V and 0 from J, leaving 13 bases between them. This CDR3 has 14 residues. CDR3 nucleotides: TGTGCCAGGGAGGGACAGTCTAGCACAGATACGCAGTATTTT. Protein product: CAREGQSSTDTQYF.

V is TRBV4-2 and J is TRBJ2-5; TRBD1 is a possible D gene (6 bases). The CDR3 runs to 17 residues. V lost 1 base, J lost 0 bases, and 15 bases lay in between. CDR1 and CDR2 (germline): LGHNA, YNFKEQ. The DNA for the CDR3 is TGTGCCAGCAGCCAAGGAGAGGCGAGGGACAACCAAGAGACCCAGTACTTC. Residues: CASSQGEARDNQETQYF.

The chain carries TRBV3-1 (or the pseudogene TRBV3-2) and TRBJ2-2; no definite D call. Trimming cost V 1 base and J 3 bases, with 6 bases left between them. Germline V gene sequence: CDR1 LGHDT, CDR2 YNNKEL (reference sequence). This CDR3 is 14 amino acids long. The CDR3 reads CASSQVDYTGELFF. The CDR3 DNA follows: TGTGCCAGCAGCCAAGTTGACTACACCGGGGAGCTGTTTTTT.

The table lists this clone with a few counts. J is TRBJ1-4 and V is TRBV19; D is unresolved. V was clipped by 10 bases and J by 6 bases, with 12 bases between them. CDR3 length: 12 residues. Germline V lookup: CDR1 LNHDA, CDR2 SQIVND (reference sequence). The CDR3 reads CATSQAYEKLFF. CDR3 DNA: TGTGCCACCTCCCAGGCCTATGAAAAACTGTTTTTT. The entire variable domain, with the rest obtained from reference TRBV19 and TRBJ1-4, is as follows: DGGITQSPKYLFRKEGQNVTLSCEQNLNHDAMYWYRQDPGQGLRLIYYSQIVNDFQKGDIAEGYSVSREKKESFPLTVTSAQKNPTAFYLCATSQAYEKLFFGSGTQLSVL.

The J gene is TRBJ2-3, the V gene TRBV30; D unclear. Trimming left V 0 bases short and J 4 bases short, with 5 bases between. Germline values: CDR1 GTSNPN, CDR2 SVGIG (reference sequence). CDR3 length: 12 residues. CDR3 DNA sequence: TGTGCCTGGAGTGTAGAGTCAGATACGCAGTATTTT. Encoded protein: CAWSVESDTQYF.

This sequence joins TRBV7-2 and TRBJ1-2, with D possibly being TRBD1 (5 bases). The germline gives CDR1 SGHTA, CDR2 FQGNSA. Deletions cut 7 bases from V and 5 bases from J, with 17 bases between. CDR3 length: 14 amino acids. The CDR3 loop is CASTSRRGEYGYTF. The CDR3 DNA reads as TGTGCCAGCACCTCACGCCGGGGGGAATATGGCTACACCTTC. Combining the CDR3 with reference TRBV7-2 and TRBJ1-2 gives the whole variable domain GAGVSQSPSNKVTEKGKDVELRCDPISGHTALYWYRQSLGQGLEFLIYFQGNSAPDKSGLPSDRFSAERTGGSVSTLTIQRTQQEDSAVYLCASTSRRGEYGYTFGSGTRLTVV.

The gene calls are TRBV7-9 and TRBJ1-2; 7 nucleotides align to TRBD1. Germline values: CDR1 SEHNR, CDR2 FQNEAQ (reference sequence). Trimming at V came to 2 bases and at J to 6 bases, leaving 9 bases not matched to a gene. This CDR3 spans 15 amino acids. The CDR3 region is CASSLSSEGAHGYTF. CDR3 DNA sequence: TGTGCCAGCAGCTTAAGCAGCGAGGGGGCCCATGGCTACACCTTC.

CDR3 in amino acids: CASSVGVGQTNTEAFF. The CDR3 DNA is TGTGCCAGCAGCGTAGGGGTTGGACAGACGAACACTGAAGCTTTCTTT. This chain joins TRBV9 and TRBJ1-1, with D possibly being TRBD1 (6 bases). CDR1 and CDR2 from the germline V gene are SGDLS and YYNGEE. CDR3 length: 16 amino acids. The ends were cut back, 0 bases at V and 1 base at J, with 13 bases in the middle.

V is TRBV9 and J is TRBJ1-2; 8 bases line up with TRBD1. The CDR3 is 15 amino acids. V was pared by 1 base and J by 8 bases, with 10 bases of the junction left unmatched. Germline-derived CDR1 and CDR2 are SGDLS and YYNGEE. CDR3: CASSVMQGAQGGYTF. The CDR3 nucleotides read TGTGCCAGCAGCGTAATGCAGGGGGCCCAGGGGGGCTACACCTTC.

CDR3 DNA sequence: TGTGCCAGCAGCTCCCGGGACAGGGGGCAGGGCTACACCTTC. It encodes CASSSRDRGQGYTF. The V and J genes are TRBV7-2 and TRBJ1-2, with 12 bases that match TRBD1. Per the germline V gene, CDR1 is SGHTA and CDR2 is FQGNSA. V lost 4 bases to trimming and J lost 8 bases; unmatched junction nucleotides: 5. The CDR3 sequence is 14 residues long.

The chain carries TRBV15 and TRBJ2-4; TRBD1 matches at 9 bases. This CDR3 comprises 18 residues. CDR1 LNHNV and CDR2 YYDKDF come from the germline V gene (reference sequence). The V segment lost 0 bases and the J segment 1 base; nucleotides outside the gene matches: 7. The CDR3 region has the DNA TGTGCCACCAGCAGAGATTATTTCGGGACAGGGGCCAAAAACATTCAGTACTTC. Its protein product is CATSRDYFGTGAKNIQYF.

This chain links TRBV18 with TRBJ1-3; D ambiguous. The V end was cut by 4 bases, the J end by 4 bases, with 5 bases between. Germline CDR1 and CDR2: KGHSH and LQKENI. This CDR3 is built from 12 residues. The CDR3 region is CASSLSGNTIYF. As DNA, the CDR3 is TGTGCCAGCTCACTGTCAGGAAACACCATATATTTT.